Listed here are 19 T cell receptor beta chains from one sample, sequenced in a study of cytomegalovirus exposure and HLA in healthy donors. A multiplex PCR was run with 60 Vbeta primers and 13 Jbeta primers. Assay used: immunoSEQ multiplex PCR; TCRdb lists only in-frame clones, some missing. The repertoire holds 180,000 or so clones, 70% to 90% seen once, with about 9.3% in the top ten. The specimen sequenced was PBMCs. The receptor set was obtained from a man aged 18 to 35 in good health and CMV-seropositive.

This chain connects TRBV30 to TRBJ1-1, with 10 positions matching TRBD1. After removal of 8 bases from V and 5 bases from J, the junction contained 11 bases not matched to a gene. The CDR3 length is 14 residues. Germline CDR1 is GTSNPN and CDR2 is SVGIG (reference sequence). CDR3: CAGDRGQAGTEAFF. In DNA form, the CDR3 reads TGTGCCGGTGACAGGGGGCAAGCGGGAACTGAAGCTTTCTTT.

The rearrangement links TRBV5-8 to TRBJ1-2; TRBD1 might be the D (6 bases). The CDR3 has 14 residues. The germline V gene has CDR1 SGHTS and CDR2 YDEGEE. Trimming shortened V by 1 base and J by 5 bases, and 12 bases separated the two germline ends. This CDR3 reads CASSLRGRGYGYTF. The CDR3 coding sequence is TGTGCCAGCAGCTTGAGAGGGAGGGGGTATGGCTACACCTTC.

The rearrangement joins TRBV29-1 to TRBJ1-1; 7 bases are shared with TRBD1. This CDR3 region has 13 residues. From germline, CDR1 is SQVTM and CDR2 ANQGSEA. The trim removed 5 bases at V and 4 bases at J, leaving 7 bases unmatched. The CDR3 is CSVRRQGGTEAFF. The DNA for the CDR3 is TGCAGCGTTCGGAGACAGGGTGGCACTGAAGCTTTCTTT.

The chain couples TRBV9 to TRBJ2-3, with D unresolved. The CDR3 covers 14 residues. The germline V gene encodes CDR1 SGDLS and CDR2 YYNGEE. Trimming shortened V by 7 bases and J by 2 bases, and 14 bases separated the two germline ends. CDR3 sequence (DNA): TGTGCCAGCTCCCCAGGCCGACACACAGATACGCAGTATTTT. This encodes CASSPGRHTDTQYF.

The rearrangement links TRBV2 to TRBJ1-1; D remains ambiguous. Germline V gene sequence: CDR1 SNHLY, CDR2 FYNNEI. V shed 1 base and J shed 0 bases, with 3 bases lying between them. CDR3 length equals 13 residues. The DNA of the CDR3 is TGTGCCAGCAGTGAAGTCATGAACACTGAAGCTTTCTTT. Its translation is CASSEVMNTEAFF.

The chain recombines TRBV4-3 with TRBJ2-2, with D possibly TRBD2 on 6 matching bases. V lost 2 bases, J lost 4 bases, and 14 bases lay in between. The germline CDR1 and CDR2 sequences are LGHNA and YSLEER. This CDR3 is built from 16 residues. CDR3 nucleotide sequence: TGCGCCAGCAGCCAATTCGTCCTGGAGGGCACCGGGGAGCTGTTTTTT. As protein: CASSQFVLEGTGELFF.

This chain links TRBV4-3 with TRBJ1-6; D is perhaps TRBD1 (6 bases). The CDR3 runs 15 residues. V lost 0 bases and J lost 11, with 14 bases in between. Germline-derived CDR1 and CDR2 are LGHNA and YSLEER. The DNA of the CDR3 is TGCGCCAGCAGCCAAGATAGGGGGGGCATGGCACCCCTCCACTTT. Residues: CASSQDRGGMAPLHF.

The chain joins TRBV28 to TRBJ2-7, with TRBD2 identical over 10 bases. In germline, CDR1 is MDHEN, CDR2 SYDVKM. The CDR3 consists of 18 residues. Trimming removed 3 bases from V and 5 bases from J; junction bases left unmatched: 16. The chain's CDR3 is CASSLSLAGVKARHEQYF. CDR3 sequence (DNA): TGTGCCAGCAGTTTGTCTCTAGCGGGGGTAAAGGCTCGACACGAGCAGTACTTC.

CDR3 region: CASRARGPNTEAFF. In DNA, the CDR3 is TGTGCCAGCAGGGCCAGGGGGCCGAACACTGAAGCTTTCTTT. This sequence joins TRBV6-5 and TRBJ1-1, with 8 bases aligning to TRBD1. The germline CDR1 and CDR2 sequences are MNHEY and SVGAGI. The CDR3 contains 14 residues. J gave up 1 base and V 6 bases, and 4 bases lay outside the gene matches.

The chain uses TRBV10-2 and TRBJ2-2; D uncertain. Trimming shortened V by 5 bases and J by 3 bases, and 16 bases separated the two germline ends. The germline gives CDR1 WSHSY, CDR2 SAAADI. The CDR3 sequence is 16 residues long. CDR3 coding DNA: TGCGCCAGCAGTTACTCGGGTGGCTCCTACACCGGGGAGCTGTTTTTT. Translated, it gives CASSYSGGSYTGELFF.

The rearrangement joins TRBV7-6 to TRBJ2-6; the match to TRBD2 covers 9 bases. CDR3 length equals 17 residues. V lost 4 bases and J lost 4; bases outside the gene matches: 8. Germline V gives CDR1 SGHVS, CDR2 FNYEAQ. Written as DNA, the CDR3 is TGTGCCAGCAGCTCACTAGCGGGCCATTACGGGGCCAACGTCCTGACTTTC. Translation gives CASSSLAGHYGANVLTF.

This chain connects TRBV29-1 to TRBJ1-1, with D perhaps TRBD1 (5 bases). Trimming removed 2 bases from V and 3 bases from J, with 10 bases in between. The germline CDR1 and CDR2 sequences are SQVTM and ANQGSEA. This CDR3 is built from 13 residues. The CDR3 region has the DNA TGCAGCGTTGAATCAGGGTTTGACACTGAAGCTTTCTTT. Translation gives CSVESGFDTEAFF. Combining the CDR3 with reference TRBV29-1 and TRBJ1-1 gives the whole variable domain SAVISQKPSRDICQRGTSLTIQCQVDSQVTMMFWYRQQPGQSLTLIATANQGSEATYESGFVIDKFPISRPNLTFSTLTVSNMSPEDSSIYLCSVESGFDTEAFFGQGTRLTVV.

The chain uses TRBV5-1 and TRBJ2-3; 7 nucleotides align to TRBD2. V lost 0 bases to trimming and J lost 6 bases; unmatched junction nucleotides: 13. The CDR3 length is 17 residues. The V gene's germline CDR1 is SGHRS and CDR2 YFSETQ. CDR3 bases: TGCGCCAGCAGCTTGGGCTCTGGGGGAGGGCTCCTCGATACGCAGTATTTT. Translation gives CASSLGSGGGLLDTQYF. Drawing the rest from reference TRBV5-1 and TRBJ2-3, the complete variable domain is KAGVTQTPRYLIKTRGQQVTLSCSPISGHRSVSWYQQTPGQGLQFLFEYFSETQRNKGNFPGRFSGRQFSNSRSEMNVSTLELGDSALYLCASSLGSGGGLLDTQYFGPGTRLTVL.

The chain is built from TRBV7-6 and TRBJ2-1; 9 positions agree with TRBD2. CDR3 length: 16 residues. Looked up from germline, CDR1 is SGHVS and CDR2 is FNYEAQ. V lost 1 base and J lost 7; bases outside the gene matches: 8. The CDR3 DNA is TGTGCCAGCAGCTTAGGAGTTGCGGGGGGGTGGAATGAGCAGTTCTTC. It specifies CASSLGVAGGWNEQFF.

This clone was detected a few times. The gene calls are TRBV6-4 and TRBJ1-1; D is ambiguous. V was clipped by 5 bases and J by 1 base, with 8 bases between them. Germline V gives CDR1 MRHNA, CDR2 SNTAGT. The CDR3 sequence is 13 residues long. CDR3 amino acids: CASSQFQNTEAFF. The CDR3 DNA follows: TGTGCCAGCAGTCAATTCCAGAACACTGAAGCTTTCTTT.

This clone has a single count. Other DNA sequences within the sample encode an identical CDR3. The rearrangement joins TRBV18 to TRBJ2-7; 9 bases align to TRBD1. This CDR3 region has 14 residues. CDR1 and CDR2 (germline): KGHSH, LQKENI. V was pared by 2 bases and J by 1 base, with 0 bases of the junction left unmatched. CDR3 sequence reads: CASSPDRGSYEQYF. For the CDR3, the DNA is TGTGCCAGCTCACCAGACAGGGGGTCCTACGAGCAGTACTTC.

This chain uses TRBV5-1 with TRBJ2-1; 7 nucleotides match TRBD2. J gave up 5 bases and V 2 bases, and 7 bases lay outside the gene matches. The CDR3 sequence is 15 residues long. Germline V gene data show CDR1 as SGHRS and CDR2 as YFSETQ. The chain's CDR3 is CASSFLPGLHNEQFF. Written as DNA, the CDR3 is TGCGCCAGCAGCTTCCTCCCGGGACTACACAATGAGCAGTTCTTC.

J is TRBJ2-3 and V is TRBV29-1; maybe TRBD2 (6 bases). Deletions cut 6 bases from V and 8 bases from J, with 18 bases between. The germline V gene encodes CDR1 SQVTM and CDR2 ANQGSEA. The length of the CDR3 is 13 residues. The CDR3 region has the DNA TGCAGCGTCAGTCCAGCGGGCTCGGGTACGCAGTATTTT. Its protein product is CSVSPAGSGTQYF.

J is TRBJ2-2 and V is TRBV9; 7 bases align to TRBD1. Per the germline V gene, CDR1 is SGDLS and CDR2 is YYNGEE. The CDR3 extends over 17 amino acids. Trimming cost V 7 bases and J 0 bases; bases outside gene matches: 12. The CDR3 region is CASARGLADSNTGELFF. DNA of the CDR3: TGTGCCAGCGCAAGGGGGCTAGCCGATTCGAACACCGGGGAGCTGTTTTTT.